This T cell receptor (beta chain) emerged from a study of shared clonotypes between healthy human individuals. General study points: Compared with clonotypes that all four donors shared, non-shared clonotypes had lower generation probabilities. The researchers took only blood, and tissue repertoires probably look different.

Worth noting for this clone: The antigen is undetermined. Sequence at one end of the junction differs from germline and may be a read error.

CDR1 is MGHRA, CDR2 YSYEKL, per germline. This CDR3 is built from 16 residues. TCRdb's table, derived via immunoSEQ multiplex PCR, lists solely in-frame clones and lacks some. The top ten hold 0.13% of the sample, which has 2 million to 2.5 million clones, about 95% seen once. This sequence joins TRBV4-1 and TRBJ1-6, with TRBD1 identical over 9 bases. The receptor was derived from a man between 18 and 35 years old in good health. Sequencing was done on a sample of naive CD4+ T cells sorted from blood. The subset was: CD45RA+ positively selected. DNA of the CDR3: TGCGCCAGCAGTCAAGAAGGACAGGGGAGGCGGTCACCCCTCCACTTT. Translated: CASSQEGQGRRSPLHF.